These 30 T cell receptor beta chains originate from one sample sequenced in a study of blood T cells in healthy people across ages. The use of a sample-barcoded 5' primer and a J-beta primer mix characterized a second PCR of about 7 to 12 cycles. From the 5' RACE reads, TCRdb called clonotypes with MiXCR, one entry per CDR3 protein. The sample lists about 800,000 distinct CDR3 sequences, over 45% occurring once. Sequenced input: blood. Receptors originate from a man between 25 and 39 years old in good health.

For this clonotype: The junction departs from germline at one end; a sequencing error may be responsible. The chain couples TRBV7-9 to TRBJ2-3; D perhaps matches TRBD2 (6 bases). Germline V gene data show CDR1 as SEHNR and CDR2 as FQNEAQ (reference sequence). There are 16 residues in the CDR3. The CDR3 region is CVSSPRVAGSTDTQYF. The CDR3 DNA sequence: TGTGTCAGCAGCCCGAGGGTTGCGGGGTCCACAGATACGCAGTATTTT.

A few counts support this clonotype. The chain combines TRBV24-1 with TRBJ2-6, with unresolved D. The V end lost 4 bases, the J end lost 0 bases, and 6 bases lay between the germline ends. The CDR3 consists of 15 residues. Germline assignment: CDR1 KGHDR and CDR2 SFDVKD. The CDR3 sequence: CATSEDGSGANVLTF. CDR3 nucleotides: TGTGCCACCAGTGAAGACGGCTCTGGGGCCAACGTCCTGACTTTC.

This chain connects TRBV5-1 to TRBJ2-1; D might be TRBD2 (6 bases). Germline CDR1 reads SGHRS; CDR2 reads YFSETQ. The V and J ends lost 4 bases and 12 bases respectively, with 20 bases between them. The CDR3 runs to 14 residues. The CDR3 DNA reads as TGCGCCAGCAGCGCGGTCGACTCTTGGGGAGGGCAGTTCTTC. Translation: CASSAVDSWGGQFF.

The J gene is TRBJ2-5, the V gene TRBV7-2, with no clear D. Trimming took off 7 bases at V and 2 bases at J, with 14 bases between the two ends. CDR1 is SGHTA and CDR2 is FQGNSA in the germline V gene. There are 14 residues in the CDR3. The CDR3 DNA sequence: TGTGCCAGCAACGCCGAGGCTTATCAAGAGACCCAGTACTTC. It translates to CASNAEAYQETQYF. Combining the CDR3 with reference TRBV7-2 and TRBJ2-5 gives the whole variable domain GAGVSQSPSNKVTEKGKDVELRCDPISGHTALYWYRQSLGQGLEFLIYFQGNSAPDKSGLPSDRFSAERTGGSVSTLTIQRTQQEDSAVYLCASNAEAYQETQYFGPGTRLLVL.

CDR3 coding DNA: TGTGCCAGCAGCTCCACTACAGATACGCAGTATTTT. Translating gives CASSSTTDTQYF. V usage is TRBV27 and J usage is TRBJ2-3; unclear D gene. Germline V gene sequence: CDR1 MNHEY, CDR2 SMNVEV (reference sequence). The germline V and J ends were trimmed by 6 bases and 3 bases, with 7 bases remaining between them. The CDR3 extends over 12 amino acids.

The V gene is TRBV6-5, the J gene TRBJ1-4; D gene uncertain. CDR3 length: 13 amino acids. Trimming removed 3 bases at V and 6 bases at J, with 8 bases between. Germline V gives CDR1 MNHEY, CDR2 SVGAGI. The CDR3 loop is CASSYMGYEKLFF. The CDR3 DNA is TGTGCCAGCAGTTATATGGGTTATGAAAAACTGTTTTTT.

This clonotype was observed a single time. This chain links TRBV18 with TRBJ2-3; 7 bases are a match to TRBD2. CDR1 is KGHSH and CDR2 is LQKENI in the germline V gene. The CDR3 spans 15 residues. V gave up 10 bases and J gave up 5 bases; unmatched junction bases: 15. CDR3 nucleotides: TGTGCCACAAACGAGCAGCGGGAAATGGGAGATACGCAGTATTTT. It specifies CATNEQREMGDTQYF.

The chain is built from TRBV11-2 and TRBJ2-3, with TRBD2 identical over 9 bases. The CDR3 totals 17 residues. Per germline, CDR1 SGHAT and CDR2 FQNNGV. V was clipped by 1 base and J by 4 bases; unmatched bases: 9. The CDR3 region is CASSLGRASGTADTQYF. CDR3 DNA: TGTGCCAGCAGCTTAGGTCGGGCTAGCGGGACGGCAGATACGCAGTATTTT.

This rearrangement joins TRBV20-1 to TRBJ1-2; D is uncertain. CDR1 is DFQATT and CDR2 is SNEGSKA in the germline V gene (reference sequence). The V and J ends lost 3 bases and 4 bases respectively, with 15 bases between them. The CDR3 length is 14 residues. CDR3 bases: TGCAGTGCTAGCCCCATCCGGAGAGGCTATGGCTACACCTTC. Translation gives CSASPIRRGYGYTF.

The J gene is TRBJ2-7, the V gene TRBV18; 8 bases align to TRBD2. The CDR3 totals 16 residues. Germline assignment: CDR1 KGHSH and CDR2 LQKENI. The trim removed 1 base at V and 1 base at J, leaving 6 bases unmatched. CDR3 sequence reads: CASSPQGLAGSYEQYF. In DNA, the CDR3 is TGTGCCAGCTCACCACAAGGGTTAGCGGGATCCTACGAGCAGTACTTC.

This clonotype has a single count. This chain joins TRBV6-2 or TRBV6-3 and TRBJ1-5; tentative D call: TRBD1 (5 bases). The CDR3 loop spans 14 amino acids. CDR1 is MNHEY and CDR2 is SVGEGT in the germline V gene. V was trimmed by 7 bases and J by 5 bases, leaving 15 bases between them. CDR3 loop: CASTPSGEDQPQHF. The CDR3 nucleotides are TGTGCCAGCACCCCGTCGGGGGAGGATCAGCCCCAGCATTTT.

The chain uses TRBV20-1 and TRBJ2-5, with D perhaps TRBD1 (6 bases). The CDR3 totals 13 residues. Per the germline V gene, CDR1 is DFQATT and CDR2 is SNEGSKA (reference sequence). Trimming removed 6 bases from V and 11 bases from J, with 22 bases in between. CDR3 bases: TGCAGTGCCCCGGTACAGGGCCCTAATGAGCAGTACTTC. This codes for CSAPVQGPNEQYF.

The CDR3 nucleotides are TGTGCCAGCAGCTATTTAGCGGCAAGCTCCTACGAGCAGTACTTC. This codes for CASSYLAASSYEQYF. This sequence joins TRBV3-1 and TRBJ2-7; D possibly corresponds to TRBD2 (6 bases). Germline V gene sequence: CDR1 LGHDT, CDR2 YNNKEL (reference sequence). The CDR3 is made up of 15 amino acids. The V end lost 5 bases, the J end lost 0 bases, and 14 bases lay between the germline ends.

This clonotype was counted only a few times. The rearrangement uses TRBV20-1 and TRBJ2-5; 8 nucleotides agree with TRBD2. The germline V gene encodes CDR1 DFQATT and CDR2 SNEGSKA (reference sequence). The CDR3 has 13 amino acids. V lost 5 bases to trimming and J lost 4 bases; unmatched junction nucleotides: 6. CDR3 amino acids: CSASGGLGETQYF. CDR3 nucleotide sequence: TGCAGTGCTTCGGGAGGGTTAGGAGAGACCCAGTACTTC.

There are many counts of this clonotype. V is TRBV29-1 and J is TRBJ2-1; 13 bases are shared with TRBD2. This CDR3 has 13 amino acids. CDR1 SQVTM and CDR2 ANQGSEA come from the germline V gene. Unmatched junction bases numbered 2, after V lost 4 bases and J lost 8 bases. CDR3 nucleotide sequence: TGCAGCGTTGGACTAGCGGGAGGTTATGAGCAGTTCTTC. Protein sequence: CSVGLAGGYEQFF.

CDR3 sequence (DNA): TGCAGTGCTAGAACTAGCGGGGGGCTCAGGGGGTTGAAGACCCAGTACTTC. Residues: CSARTSGGLRGLKTQYF. The chain combines TRBV20-1 with TRBJ2-5; 12 bases fit TRBD2. The V gene's germline CDR1 is DFQATT and CDR2 SNEGSKA (reference sequence). The CDR3 runs to 17 residues. V gave up 2 bases and J gave up 6 bases; unmatched junction bases: 13.

This clonotype was detected only a few times. The chain carries TRBV3-1 and TRBJ2-5; D uncertain. The germline V and J ends were trimmed by 4 bases and 2 bases, with 11 bases remaining between them. The CDR3 runs 14 residues. CDR1 is LGHDT and CDR2 is YNNKEL in the germline V gene (reference sequence). The CDR3 DNA reads TGTGCCAGCAGCCCCGGGCTGCCACAAGAGACCCAGTACTTC. This codes for CASSPGLPQETQYF.

This clonotype has at least ten counts. The V gene is TRBV7-9, the J gene TRBJ2-6; D is perhaps TRBD2 (6 bases). Germline lookup yields CDR1 SEHNR and CDR2 FQNEAQ (reference sequence). V lost 3 bases and J lost 1, with 22 bases in between. The CDR3 totals 20 residues. CDR3 in DNA: TGTGCCAGCAGCTTCCCACGGGACTCCTACCGGCAGTCTGGGGCCAACGTCCTGACTTTC. Translated, it gives CASSFPRDSYRQSGANVLTF.

In this sample, this clonotype turned up a few times. This chain uses TRBV3-1 with TRBJ2-1; a possible D gene is TRBD2 (5 bases). The CDR3 sequence is 12 residues long. Trimming took 4 bases from V and 13 from J, leaving 14 bases between them. CDR1 is LGHDT, CDR2 YNNKEL, per germline (reference sequence). The CDR3 region is CASSPSSLFQFF. As DNA, the CDR3 is TGTGCCAGCAGCCCGTCTAGCCTGTTCCAGTTCTTC.

The chain couples TRBV7-2 to TRBJ2-1, with no clear D. Between the trimmed V and J ends, which lost 3 bases and 7 bases, there was a span of 7 bases. CDR3 length: 12 residues. Looked up from germline, CDR1 is SGHTA and CDR2 is FQGNSA. CDR3 amino acids: CASSFGRNEQFF. In DNA form, the CDR3 reads TGTGCCAGCAGCTTTGGGCGGAATGAGCAGTTCTTC.

The CDR3 here is CASSLLPTANYGYTF. The CDR3 nucleotides are TGTGCCAGCAGCTTACTCCCGACAGCTAACTATGGCTACACCTTC. The chain couples TRBV7-2 to TRBJ1-2; weak D call: TRBD1 (5 bases). Between the trimmed V and J ends, which lost 2 bases and 0 bases, there was a span of 10 bases. The CDR3 is 15 amino acids. Germline V lookup: CDR1 SGHTA, CDR2 FQGNSA.

The chain uses TRBV27 and TRBJ2-1; D not certain. The J call may be in error: the DNA end matches TRBJ2-7 better. This CDR3 spans 12 amino acids. Germline CDR1 is MNHEY and CDR2 is SMNVEV (reference sequence). The CDR3 sequence is CASATTYNEQYF. The CDR3 DNA sequence: TGTGCCAGCGCGACCACCTACAATGAGCAGTACTTC.

This chain joins TRBV6-1 and TRBJ2-6; 9 bases align to TRBD1. CDR3 length equals 17 residues. Germline V gives CDR1 MNHNS, CDR2 SASEGT. With 4 bases clipped from V and 0 bases from J, the junction kept 4 bases outside the gene matches. The CDR3: CASSARQGGSGANVLTF. CDR3 DNA sequence: TGTGCCAGCAGTGCCCGACAGGGGGGCTCTGGGGCCAACGTCCTGACTTTC.

As to this clonotype: This may be a read error: a much more frequent sequence differs by one nucleotide. This chain uses TRBV7-2 with TRBJ2-5; 7 bases align to TRBD2. V was clipped by 1 base and J by 13 bases; unmatched bases: 6. The CDR3 is 12 residues long. Germline lookup yields CDR1 SGHTA and CDR2 FQGNSA. This CDR3 reads CASSLDRLASYF. The CDR3 bases are TGTGCCAGCAGCTTAGACCGACTAGCCTCGTACTTC.

This chain joins TRBV7-9 and TRBJ1-1; tentative D call: TRBD1 (5 bases). CDR1 is SEHNR and CDR2 is FQNEAQ in the germline V gene (reference sequence). With 6 bases removed from V and 4 bases from J, the gap between germline ends came to 18 bases. The CDR3 extends over 15 amino acids. CDR3 sequence (DNA): TGTGCCAGCAGTTCCGGGGGGACGCGGGGCACTGAAGCTTTCTTT. Translated: CASSSGGTRGTEAFF. The variable domain in full, with the rest retrieved from reference TRBV7-9 and TRBJ1-1, is DTGVSQNPRHKITKRGQNVTFRCDPISEHNRLYWYRQTLGQGPEFLTYFQNEAQLEKSRLLSDRFSAERPKGSFSTLEIQRTEQGDSAMYLCASSSGGTRGTEAFFGQGTRLTVV.

In its sample, this clonotype was seen once. The chain combines TRBV12-3 or TRBV12-4 with TRBJ2-5, with 8 bases that match TRBD1. There are 13 residues in the CDR3. J was trimmed by 11 bases and V by 6 bases; bases with no gene match: 11. CDR3 protein: CASRIDRGREQYF. The CDR3 DNA follows: TGTGCCAGCAGAATCGACAGGGGAAGGGAGCAGTACTTC.

In its sample, this clonotype was seen many times. The genes are TRBV11-2 and TRBJ2-4; 8 positions agree with TRBD1. The V gene end was trimmed by 4 bases and the J gene end by 5 bases; junction bases not matched to a gene: 4. The CDR3 sequence is 14 residues long. Germline CDR1 reads SGHAT; CDR2 reads FQNNGV. The CDR3 DNA is TGTGCCAGCAGCTATCCGGGACAGGAAAACATTCAGTACTTC. Its translation: CASSYPGQENIQYF.

J is TRBJ2-1 and V is TRBV27; 9 bases agree with TRBD2. The CDR3 loop spans 17 amino acids. Germline V gene data show CDR1 as MNHEY and CDR2 as SMNVEV (reference sequence). Trimming took 0 bases from V and 4 from J; bases not matched to a gene: 7. The CDR3 nucleotides read TGTGCCAGCAGTTTATCTCGCGGGAGGGCCGATTACAATGAGCAGTTCTTC. Protein sequence: CASSLSRGRADYNEQFF.

This clonotype has just a few counts. The CDR3 DNA reads as TGTGCCAGCACCCAGGGGCAAGTCTACCAAGAGACCCAGTACTTC. This translates into CASTQGQVYQETQYF. This chain joins TRBV7-2 and TRBJ2-5; TRBD1 is a possible D gene (6 bases). The germline V gene encodes CDR1 SGHTA and CDR2 FQGNSA. V was trimmed by 7 bases and J by 0 bases, leaving 15 bases between them. The CDR3 runs to 15 residues.

This clonotype turned up a few times. The chain recombines TRBV10-3 with TRBJ1-2; 8 bases are a match to TRBD1. J lost 0 bases, V lost 2 bases, and 5 bases had no gene match. The germline V gene encodes CDR1 ENHRY and CDR2 SYGVKD. The CDR3 covers 16 residues. CDR3 loop: CAISETRTGPNYGYTF. As DNA, the CDR3 is TGTGCCATCAGTGAGACCCGGACAGGGCCTAACTATGGCTACACCTTC.